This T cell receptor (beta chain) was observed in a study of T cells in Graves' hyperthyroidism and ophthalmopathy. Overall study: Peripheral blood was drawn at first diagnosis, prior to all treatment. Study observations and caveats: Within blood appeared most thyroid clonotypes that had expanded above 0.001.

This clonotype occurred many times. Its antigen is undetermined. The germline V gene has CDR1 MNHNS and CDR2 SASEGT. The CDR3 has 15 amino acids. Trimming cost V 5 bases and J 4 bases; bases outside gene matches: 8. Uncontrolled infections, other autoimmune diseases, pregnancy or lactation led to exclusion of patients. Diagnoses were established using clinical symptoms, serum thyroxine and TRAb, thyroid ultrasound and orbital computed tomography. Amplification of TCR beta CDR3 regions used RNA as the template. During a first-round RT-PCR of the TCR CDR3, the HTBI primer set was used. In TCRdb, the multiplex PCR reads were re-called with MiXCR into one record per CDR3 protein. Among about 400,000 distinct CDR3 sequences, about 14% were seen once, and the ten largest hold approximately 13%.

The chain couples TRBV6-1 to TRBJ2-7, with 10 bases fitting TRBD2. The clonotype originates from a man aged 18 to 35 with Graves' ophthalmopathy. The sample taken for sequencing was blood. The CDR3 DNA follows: TGTGCCAGCAGTTCCCTTAGCGGGGGGACGTACGAGCAGTACTTC. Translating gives CASSSLSGGTYEQYF.